Each of the 8 T cell receptor beta chains below was sequenced from the same sample in a study of OX40 agonist ivuxolimab in advanced cancers. The protocol was immunoSEQ multiplex PCR, while the TCRdb copy is restricted to in-frame clones and leaves out a portion. This sample has fewer than 65,000 clones; about nine tenths occur once, and the top ten carry 1% to 1.5%. Sequenced here: CD4+ or CD8+ T cells sorted from blood, sampled in a trial of the OX40 agonist ivuxolimab. The receptors originated from an adult with an advanced solid tumor such as melanoma, head and neck, liver or kidney cancer.

The CDR3 sequence: CASSGGDYGYTF. CDR3 in DNA: TGTGCCAGCAGTGGGGGGGACTATGGCTACACCTTC. The rearrangement uses TRBV28 and TRBJ1-2; the D gene is possibly TRBD1 (5 bases). Germline CDR1 is MDHEN and CDR2 is SYDVKM. This CDR3 has 12 amino acids. The ends were cut back, 5 bases at V and 3 bases at J, with 7 bases in the middle.

The CDR3 is CASCRGEGYGYTF. CDR3 sequence (DNA): TGTGCCAGCTGTCGGGGAGAAGGGTATGGCTACACCTTC. The gene calls are TRBV6-1 and TRBJ1-2; D remains ambiguous. Germline V gene sequence: CDR1 MNHNS, CDR2 SASEGT. The CDR3 has 13 amino acids. Trimming shortened V by 8 bases and J by 5 bases, and 15 bases separated the two germline ends.

V usage is TRBV19 and J usage is TRBJ2-2; 9 positions match TRBD2. Trimming took 4 bases from V and 2 from J; bases not matched to a gene: 8. This CDR3 contains 17 residues. Germline-derived CDR1 and CDR2 are LNHDA and SQIVND (reference sequence). In DNA, the CDR3 is TGTGCCAGTAGTAAGCGGGGACTAGCCCTCAACACCGGGGAGCTGTTTTTT. Protein: CASSKRGLALNTGELFF.

The chain recombines TRBV5-1 with TRBJ2-7; no reliable D call. Trimming pared 5 bases from V and 3 bases from J, leaving 18 bases between. The CDR3 covers 15 residues. Germline CDR1 SGHRS, CDR2 YFSETQ. The CDR3 nucleotides are TGCGCCAGCAGGTTCCTCGACTCAGTGGACTACGAGCAGTACTTC. Translating gives CASRFLDSVDYEQYF.

The J gene is TRBJ2-1, the V gene TRBV11-3; 9 bases match TRBD2. The CDR3 is made up of 15 amino acids. Germline V CDR1 and CDR2: SGHNT, YENEEA. With 5 bases clipped from V and 3 bases from J, the junction kept 5 bases outside the gene matches. CDR3 bases: TGTGCCAGCAGCACCGGACTAGCGATCTACAATGAGCAGTTCTTC. As protein: CASSTGLAIYNEQFF.

This sequence joins TRBV6-6 and TRBJ1-1; D is perhaps TRBD1 (5 bases). Deletions cut 0 bases from V and 11 bases from J, with 16 bases between. Germline-derived CDR1 and CDR2 are MNHNY and SVGAGI (reference sequence). The CDR3 spans 14 residues. DNA for the CDR3: TGTGCCAGCAGTTACTCGACGCCAACAGGTCGCGCTTTCTTT. Translating it yields CASSYSTPTGRAFF.

This chain joins TRBV2 and TRBJ1-2; D may be TRBD1 (6 bases). Deletions cut 2 bases from V and 7 bases from J, with 14 bases between. Germline CDR1 is SNHLY and CDR2 is FYNNEI. The CDR3 spans 14 residues. Here the CDR3 reads CASSEYPGGGGYTF. For the CDR3, the DNA is TGTGCCAGCAGTGAATACCCGGGGGGCGGTGGCTACACCTTC.

The chain employs TRBV6-6 and TRBJ2-7; possibly TRBD2 for D (7 bases). The ends were cut back, 2 bases at V and 4 bases at J, with 15 bases in the middle. Germline V gene data show CDR1 as MNHNY and CDR2 as SVGAGI (reference sequence). CDR3 size: 15 residues. Written as DNA, the CDR3 is TGTGCCAGCAGTTACCAAGGGGGAGGGCCTTACGAGCAGTACTTC. Its translation is CASSYQGGGPYEQYF.